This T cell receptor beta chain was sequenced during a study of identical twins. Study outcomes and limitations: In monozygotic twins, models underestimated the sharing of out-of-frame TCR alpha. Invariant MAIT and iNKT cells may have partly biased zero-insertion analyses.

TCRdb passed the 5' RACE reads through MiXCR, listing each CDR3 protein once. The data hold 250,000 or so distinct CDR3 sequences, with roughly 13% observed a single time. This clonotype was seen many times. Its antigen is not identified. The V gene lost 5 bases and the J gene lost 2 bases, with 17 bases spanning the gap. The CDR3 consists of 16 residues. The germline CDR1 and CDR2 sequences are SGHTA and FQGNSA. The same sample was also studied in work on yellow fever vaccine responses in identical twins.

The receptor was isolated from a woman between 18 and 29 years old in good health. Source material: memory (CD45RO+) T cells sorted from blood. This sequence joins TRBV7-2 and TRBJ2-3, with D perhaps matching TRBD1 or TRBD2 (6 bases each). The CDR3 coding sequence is TGTGCCAGCAGCCTTTTCGGCTCGGGGGCCACAGATACGCAGTATTTT. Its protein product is CASSLFGSGATDTQYF.